This TCR beta chain comes out of a study of CD4 T cells in relation to SARS-CoV-2 and coronaviruses. Background on the study: TCR beta CDR3s were sequenced after roughly nine-day antigen culture of PBMCs.

CDR1 SGDLS and CDR2 YYNGEE come from the germline V gene. There are 14 residues in the CDR3. Trimming cost V 4 bases and J 9 bases; bases outside gene matches: 12. With regard to this clone: Its specificity is unknown.

CD4+ T cells from unexposed donors were obtained before the COVID-19 pandemic (2011-2018). After nine to ten days of culture, CD4+ T cells were isolated. Cells permitting, SARS-CoV-2 S/N and four cold-coronavirus spikes were tested on unexposed-donor CD4+ T cells. On days 3 and 7, cultures got half fresh IL-2 medium. Repertoires were generated with immunoSEQ multiplex PCR, while TCRdb's copy carries only in-frame clones and drops some. The sample carries tens of thousands of clones, over 60% recorded once. Sample: CD4+ T cells from PBMCs, cultured in vitro. V is TRBV9 and J is TRBJ1-1; TRBD1 aligns across 7 bases. The source of this sequence is a human donor in good health. This CDR3 reads CASSSSRDSIKAFF. In DNA, the CDR3 is TGTGCCAGCAGCTCATCCCGGGACAGCATTAAAGCTTTCTTT.